These 32 T cell receptor beta chains came from one sample sequenced in a study of blood T cell repertoires in COVID-19. TCRdb's table, derived via immunoSEQ multiplex PCR, lists solely in-frame clones and lacks some. The sample shows tens of thousands of clones, just over 85% of them seen only once. The sample consisted of peripheral blood. These receptors came from an elderly woman with acute or convalescent COVID-19.

This clone appeared a single time. This sequence joins TRBV3-1 (or the pseudogene TRBV3-2) and TRBJ1-3; possibly TRBD1 for D (6 bases). V was trimmed by 4 bases and J by 5 bases, leaving 12 bases between them. This CDR3 spans 14 amino acids. CDR1 is LGHDT and CDR2 is YNNKEL in the germline V gene (reference sequence). CDR3 region: CASSLRTERNTIYF. CDR3 in DNA: TGTGCCAGCAGCCTCCGGACAGAGAGAAACACCATATATTTT.

This chain joins TRBV7-2 and TRBJ1-2, with TRBD1 matching over 7 bases. The CDR3 length is 14 residues. V trimming: 5 bases; J trimming: 2 bases; junction bases outside the gene matches: 5. The germline CDR1 and CDR2 sequences are SGHTA and FQGNSA. The CDR3 coding sequence is TGTGCCAGCAGCACCTGGGACAGAAACTATGGCTACACCTTC. It codes for CASSTWDRNYGYTF.

The gene calls are TRBV2 and TRBJ1-5; possible D gene TRBD1, 6 bases. This CDR3 has 13 residues. Looked up from germline, CDR1 is SNHLY and CDR2 is FYNNEI. V shed 5 bases and J shed 7 bases, with 12 bases lying between them. The CDR3 sequence is CASSTQGSQPQHF. For the CDR3, the DNA is TGTGCCAGCAGTACTCAGGGGTCACAGCCCCAGCATTTT.

This clone was observed a handful of times. Different DNA sequences within this sample yield the same CDR3. V is TRBV11-3 and J is TRBJ2-2, with unresolved D. From germline, CDR1 is SGHNT and CDR2 YENEEA. V dropped 1 base and J dropped 5 bases, with 2 bases sitting between them. The CDR3 runs 12 residues. CDR3 bases: TGTGCCAGCAGCTTAGCGACCGGGGAGCTGTTTTTT. Translating gives CASSLATGELFF.

This clone was detected once. The chain carries TRBV5-6 and TRBJ2-6; D not resolved. The germline CDR1 and CDR2 sequences are SGHDT and YYEEEE. The CDR3 extends over 17 amino acids. The V gene lost 5 bases and the J gene lost 2 bases, with 17 bases spanning the gap. CDR3: CASSFEDRRAGANVLTF. As DNA, the CDR3 is TGTGCCAGCAGTTTCGAGGATCGGAGAGCTGGGGCCAACGTCCTGACTTTC.

This rearrangement joins TRBV6-6 to TRBJ2-7; 7 positions match TRBD2. V lost 11 bases and J lost 2; bases outside the gene matches: 9. Germline assignment: CDR1 MNHNY and CDR2 SVGAGI (reference sequence). The CDR3 totals 13 residues. The CDR3 coding sequence is TGTGCCTCCGAGCGGGAATTGGCCTACGAGCAGTACTTC. This encodes CASERELAYEQYF.

CDR3 protein: CASSLDRGRETQYF. The CDR3 DNA follows: TGTGCCAGCAGCTTAGACAGGGGTCGAGAGACCCAGTACTTC. The V gene is TRBV7-2, the J gene TRBJ2-5; TRBD1 aligns across 7 bases. This CDR3 spans 14 amino acids. J was trimmed by 4 bases and V by 1 base; bases with no gene match: 3. CDR1 and CDR2 from the germline V gene are SGHTA and FQGNSA.

This clone occurred a few times. The V call is TRBV7-6, the J call TRBJ2-7, with a tentative D call TRBD2 (5 bases). The CDR3 runs to 14 residues. Germline CDR1 reads SGHVS; CDR2 reads FNYEAQ. V gave up 5 bases and J gave up 3 bases, with 14 bases separating them. The CDR3 reads CASSTRGRNYEQYF. The CDR3 region has the DNA TGTGCCAGCAGCACACGCGGGCGAAACTACGAGCAGTACTTC.

The genes are TRBV5-8 and TRBJ2-1, with D possibly being TRBD1 (6 bases). Looked up from germline, CDR1 is SGHTS and CDR2 is YDEGEE. Trimming removed 4 bases at V and 1 base at J, with 12 bases between. This CDR3 spans 15 amino acids. Here the CDR3 reads CASSPRGRSYNEQFF. Here the CDR3 DNA reads TGTGCCAGCAGCCCCAGGGGCAGGTCCTACAATGAGCAGTTCTTC.

The CDR3 spells CASSIRPFYGYTF. In nucleotides, the CDR3 is TGTGCCAGTAGTATTCGTCCGTTTTATGGCTACACCTTC. V and J are TRBV19 and TRBJ1-2; D call uncertain. Trimming took 3 bases from V and 5 from J, leaving 10 bases between them. Germline V lookup: CDR1 LNHDA, CDR2 SQIVND (reference sequence). CDR3 length equals 13 residues.

This clone appeared once. The chain has TRBV3-1 (or the pseudogene TRBV3-2) and TRBJ2-7; 7 bases match TRBD2. Germline trimming cut 3 bases from V and 5 bases from J; bases unmatched to any gene: 16. Germline V CDR1 and CDR2: LGHDT, YNNKEL (reference sequence). The CDR3 loop spans 17 amino acids. The CDR3 is CASSQPLVGGSIHEQYF. CDR3 DNA: TGTGCCAGCAGCCAGCCCCTTGTTGGCGGGAGTATACACGAGCAGTACTTC.

The V call is TRBV7-9, the J call TRBJ1-3, with D uncertain. The germline V and J ends were trimmed by 0 bases and 0 bases, with 15 bases remaining between them. Germline-derived CDR1 and CDR2 are SEHNR and FQNEAQ (reference sequence). The CDR3 consists of 18 residues. CDR3 bases: TGTGCCAGCAGCTTAGCTCGGGGTCAGACCATCTCTGGAAACACCATATATTTT. It yields the protein CASSLARGQTISGNTIYF.

The J gene is TRBJ1-1, the V gene TRBV18; 10 bases are shared with TRBD1. Per germline, CDR1 KGHSH and CDR2 LQKENI. This CDR3 is 20 amino acids long. V trimming: 1 base; J trimming: 4 bases; junction bases outside the gene matches: 18. The CDR3 bases are TGTGCCAGCTCACCACGGAAATTTCCGGGACAGGGGTTAGGTTCCACTGAAGCTTTCTTT. It specifies CASSPRKFPGQGLGSTEAFF.

The CDR3 here is CASSQTRTSGQTYNEQFF. CDR3 bases: TGCGCCAGCAGCCAAACCCGGACTAGCGGGCAGACCTACAATGAGCAGTTCTTC. The chain is built from TRBV5-1 and TRBJ2-1; 11 positions match TRBD2. Germline V lookup: CDR1 SGHRS, CDR2 YFSETQ. The junction had 11 bases not matched to a gene; V was cut back by 4 bases and J by 2 bases. The CDR3 length is 18 residues. Looking up the rest from reference TRBV5-1 and TRBJ2-1 gives the full variable domain: KAGVTQTPRYLIKTRGQQVTLSCSPISGHRSVSWYQQTPGQGLQFLFEYFSETQRNKGNFPGRFSGRQFSNSRSEMNVSTLELGDSALYLCASSQTRTSGQTYNEQFFGPGTRLTVL.

The chain couples TRBV12-3 or TRBV12-4 to TRBJ1-6, with 8 positions matching TRBD1. The CDR3 spans 13 residues. V was pared by 6 bases and J by 9 bases, with 4 bases of the junction left unmatched. Here the CDR3 reads CASSGQGGSPLHF. CDR3 bases: TGTGCCAGCAGCGGACAGGGCGGTTCACCCCTCCACTTT.

V and J are TRBV6-2 or TRBV6-3 and TRBJ1-2; 8 nucleotides agree with TRBD1. Germline lookup yields CDR1 MNHEY and CDR2 SVGEGT. After removal of 5 bases from V and 8 bases from J, the junction contained 7 bases not matched to a gene. CDR3 length: 13 residues. CDR3 residues: CASSPGQGWGYTF. The CDR3 region has the DNA TGTGCCAGCAGTCCCGGACAGGGTTGGGGCTACACCTTC.

The chain has TRBV6-4 and TRBJ2-1; 11 bases align to TRBD2. The length of the CDR3 is 15 residues. Germline V gene sequence: CDR1 MRHNA, CDR2 SNTAGT. The junction had 10 bases not matched to a gene; V was cut back by 5 bases and J by 10 bases. CDR3 residues: CASSLIAGGPREQFF. DNA for the CDR3: TGTGCCAGCAGTCTTATAGCGGGAGGGCCACGGGAGCAGTTCTTC.

This clone was seen a single time. This sequence joins TRBV19 and TRBJ2-2, with TRBD2 identical over 10 bases. Germline V gives CDR1 LNHDA, CDR2 SQIVND (reference sequence). The CDR3 loop spans 17 amino acids. Trimming took 4 bases from V and 3 from J; bases not matched to a gene: 8. The CDR3 coding sequence is TGTGCCAGTAGTACCCGAGAAGCGGGAGGGGACACCGGGGAGCTGTTTTTT. Encoded protein: CASSTREAGGDTGELFF. The full variable domain, in which reference TRBV19 and TRBJ2-2 provide the parts outside the CDR3, is DGGITQSPKYLFRKEGQNVTLSCEQNLNHDAMYWYRQDPGQGLRLIYYSQIVNDFQKGDIAEGYSVSREKKESFPLTVTSAQKNPTAFYLCASSTREAGGDTGELFFGEGSRLTVL.

The chain is built from TRBV6-5 and TRBJ2-7; TRBD2 might be the D (5 bases). Germline V gene lookup returns CDR1 MNHEY and CDR2 SVGAGI. Trimming pared 6 bases from V and 3 bases from J, leaving 15 bases between. The CDR3 length is 14 residues. Here the CDR3 DNA reads TGTGCCAGCAGCCTGGAAGAGGGCGGCTACGAGCAGTACTTC. Its protein product is CASSLEEGGYEQYF.

The rearrangement joins TRBV12-5 to TRBJ1-1, with 7 bases aligning to TRBD1. V shed 5 bases and J 1 base; nucleotides not matched to a gene: 7. Germline lookup yields CDR1 LGHNT and CDR2 FRNRAP. CDR3 length: 15 residues. The CDR3 reads CASGLETGPNTEAFF. The CDR3 bases are TGTGCTAGTGGTCTAGAGACAGGGCCGAACACTGAAGCTTTCTTT.

This chain joins TRBV11-3 and TRBJ1-1, with 8 bases aligning to TRBD1. V was pared by 4 bases and J by 4 bases, with 5 bases of the junction left unmatched. CDR1 is SGHNT, CDR2 YENEEA, per germline. The CDR3 consists of 14 residues. The CDR3 sequence is CASSSGTGPTEAFF. The CDR3 DNA reads TGTGCCAGCAGCTCCGGGACAGGCCCCACTGAAGCTTTCTTT. Filled out from reference TRBV11-3 and TRBJ1-1, the complete variable domain reads EAGVVQSPRYKIIEKKQPVAFWCNPISGHNTLYWYLQNLGQGPELLIRYENEEAVDDSQLPKDRFSAERLKGVDSTLKIQPAELGDSAVYLCASSSGTGPTEAFFGQGTRLTVV.

This sequence joins TRBV19 and TRBJ2-1; D possibly corresponds to TRBD1 (5 bases). The CDR3 has 12 residues. CDR1 and CDR2 (germline): LNHDA, SQIVND (reference sequence). V lost 6 bases, J lost 6 bases, and 9 bases lay in between. CDR3 region: CASSQGVNEQFF. DNA for the CDR3: TGTGCCAGTAGCCAAGGGGTCAATGAGCAGTTCTTC.

V and J are TRBV18 and TRBJ1-5, with D possibly matching TRBD1 (6 bases). Per germline, CDR1 KGHSH and CDR2 LQKENI. The CDR3 length is 14 residues. The V end lost 4 bases, the J end lost 5 bases, and 12 bases lay between the germline ends. The CDR3 loop reads CASSRREGDQPQHF. CDR3 DNA: TGTGCCAGCTCACGCCGGGAGGGGGATCAGCCCCAGCATTTT.

This clone occurred a few times. The CDR3 nucleotides read TGTGCCAGCAGTTGGGGGCCCAATCAGCCCCAGCATTTT. Translated, it gives CASSWGPNQPQHF. The gene calls are TRBV6-5 and TRBJ1-5, with D possibly being TRBD1 (6 bases). The V and J ends lost 4 bases and 3 bases respectively, with 7 bases between them. The length of the CDR3 is 13 residues. Germline CDR1 is MNHEY and CDR2 is SVGAGI.

The chain joins TRBV18 to TRBJ2-3, with 8 bases lining up with TRBD1. From germline, CDR1 is KGHSH and CDR2 LQKENI. The V and J ends lost 3 bases and 4 bases, in that order; junction bases with no gene match: 6. This CDR3 region has 15 residues. CDR3 residues: CASSPGHRGADTQYF. The DNA for the CDR3 is TGTGCCAGCTCACCGGGACACAGGGGGGCAGATACGCAGTATTTT.

J is TRBJ2-2 and V is TRBV7-6; D might be TRBD1 (5 bases). Trimming pared 6 bases from V and 0 bases from J, leaving 14 bases between. This CDR3 region has 16 residues. Per germline, CDR1 SGHVS and CDR2 FNYEAQ. The DNA of the CDR3 is TGTGCCAGCAGTCCTAGGGGCCCTCCGAACACCGGGGAGCTGTTTTTT. Translated: CASSPRGPPNTGELFF.

The rearrangement links TRBV5-6 to TRBJ2-4; weak D call: TRBD1 (6 bases). The CDR3 has 13 amino acids. V gave up 5 bases and J gave up 4 bases, with 10 bases separating them. The germline gives CDR1 SGHDT, CDR2 YYEEEE. CDR3 loop: CASRSQGKNIQYF. In DNA, the CDR3 is TGTGCCAGCAGATCTCAGGGGAAAAACATTCAGTACTTC.

This clone was seen more than once but under ten times. The chain recombines TRBV6-1 with TRBJ2-7, with D unclear. Per germline, CDR1 MNHNS and CDR2 SASEGT. With 0 bases removed from V and 0 bases from J, the gap between germline ends came to 9 bases. The CDR3 consists of 15 residues. The CDR3 is CASSEARSPSYEQYF. For the CDR3, the DNA is TGTGCCAGCAGTGAAGCGAGGAGTCCCTCCTACGAGCAGTACTTC.

CDR3 protein: CASSLVASGKMVNEQFF. The CDR3 DNA sequence: TGTGCCAGCAGCTTGGTGGCTAGCGGGAAAATGGTGAATGAGCAGTTCTTC. The genes are TRBV7-2 and TRBJ2-1, with 9 bases that match TRBD2. V lost 3 bases and J lost 7; bases outside the gene matches: 13. The length of the CDR3 is 17 residues. Germline V gene lookup returns CDR1 SGHTA and CDR2 FQGNSA.

The DNA of the CDR3 is TGTGCCAGCAGGATGGGTGGGGGCCGCTATGGCTACACCTTC. Amino acids: CASRMGGGRYGYTF. The J gene is TRBJ1-2, the V gene TRBV6-5; a weak D match, TRBD1 (6 bases). Trimming stripped 6 bases from V and 4 bases from J, with 15 bases between. This CDR3 is 14 amino acids long. Per germline, CDR1 MNHEY and CDR2 SVGAGI.

The J gene is TRBJ2-3, the V gene TRBV2, with TRBD2 as a possible D gene (7 bases). The CDR3 loop spans 14 amino acids. Germline values: CDR1 SNHLY, CDR2 FYNNEI. The V gene lost 3 bases and the J gene lost 5 bases, with 12 bases spanning the gap. For the CDR3, the DNA is TGTGCCAGCAGTGAGGGGGGGCGTGGAGATACGCAGTATTTT. Protein: CASSEGGRGDTQYF.

J is TRBJ1-1 and V is TRBV7-2; D not certain. Germline CDR1 is SGHTA and CDR2 is FQGNSA. The CDR3 has 14 amino acids. Deletions cut 4 bases from V and 1 base from J, with 10 bases between. This chain's CDR3 is CASSSPGGNTEAFF. Written as DNA, the CDR3 is TGTGCCAGCAGCTCCCCCGGCGGGAACACTGAAGCTTTCTTT. Variable domain in full (rest from reference TRBV7-2 and TRBJ1-1): GAGVSQSPSNKVTEKGKDVELRCDPISGHTALYWYRQSLGQGLEFLIYFQGNSAPDKSGLPSDRFSAERTGGSVSTLTIQRTQQEDSAVYLCASSSPGGNTEAFFGQGTRLTVV.